This section outlines one TCR beta chain sequence together with its context. This sample is part of a study of shared clonotypes between healthy human individuals. Naive CD8 cells lacked CD45RO and underwent positive selection for CCR7, leaving out terminally differentiated effector memory CD45RA+ cells. This CDR3 is 14 amino acids long. From germline, CDR1 is SQVTM and CDR2 ANQGSEA. The V gene lost 3 bases and the J gene lost 4 bases, with 14 bases spanning the gap. Clones were sequenced by immunoSEQ multiplex PCR, and TCRdb holds only the in-frame ones, with some missing. The profile shows some 2 million clones, about 95% of them singletons.

This clonotype was sampled from a man between 18 and 35 years old in good health. The V call is TRBV29-1, the J call TRBJ2-3, with no clear D. The specimen was naive CD8+ T cells sorted from blood. This chain's CDR3 is CSVDEDGMPDTQYF. CDR3 nucleotide sequence: TGCAGCGTTGACGAAGATGGGATGCCAGATACGCAGTATTTT.